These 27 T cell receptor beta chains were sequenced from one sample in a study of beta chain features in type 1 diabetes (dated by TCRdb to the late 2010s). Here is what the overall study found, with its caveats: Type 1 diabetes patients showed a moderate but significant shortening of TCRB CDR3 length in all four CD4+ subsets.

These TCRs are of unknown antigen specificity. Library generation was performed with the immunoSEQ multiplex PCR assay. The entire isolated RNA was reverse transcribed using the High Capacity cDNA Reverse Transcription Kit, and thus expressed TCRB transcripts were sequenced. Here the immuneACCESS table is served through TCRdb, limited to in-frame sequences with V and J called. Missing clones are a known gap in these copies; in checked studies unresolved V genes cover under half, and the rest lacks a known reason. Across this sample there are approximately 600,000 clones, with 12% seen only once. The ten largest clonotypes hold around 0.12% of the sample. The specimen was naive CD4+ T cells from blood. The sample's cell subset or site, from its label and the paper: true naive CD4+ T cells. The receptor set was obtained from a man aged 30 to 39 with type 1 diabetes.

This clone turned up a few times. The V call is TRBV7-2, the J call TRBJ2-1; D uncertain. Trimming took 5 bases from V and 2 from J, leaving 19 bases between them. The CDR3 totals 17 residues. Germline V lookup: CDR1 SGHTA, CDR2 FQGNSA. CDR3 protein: CASSPQDPARPYNEQFF. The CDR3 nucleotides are TGTGCCAGCAGCCCACAAGATCCGGCGAGGCCCTACAATGAGCAGTTCTTC.

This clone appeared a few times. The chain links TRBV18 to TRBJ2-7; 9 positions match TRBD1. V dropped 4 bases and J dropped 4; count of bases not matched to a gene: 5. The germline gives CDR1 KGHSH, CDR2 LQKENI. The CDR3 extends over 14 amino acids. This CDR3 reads CASSLAGQGYEQYF. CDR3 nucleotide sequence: TGTGCCAGCTCACTAGCCGGACAGGGGTACGAGCAGTACTTC.

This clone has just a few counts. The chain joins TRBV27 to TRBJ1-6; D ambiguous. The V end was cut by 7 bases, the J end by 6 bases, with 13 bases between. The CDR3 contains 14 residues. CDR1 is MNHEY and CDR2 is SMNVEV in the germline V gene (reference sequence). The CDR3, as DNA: TGTGCCAGCACCTCACGAGGGCCTAATTCACCCCTCCACTTT. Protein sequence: CASTSRGPNSPLHF.

Here the CDR3 reads CGGALAYNEQFF. As DNA, the CDR3 is TGTGGAGGGGCCCTAGCCTACAATGAGCAGTTCTTC. The V and J genes are TRBV30 and TRBJ2-1; either TRBD1 or TRBD2 may supply D (5 bases each). The germline CDR1 and CDR2 sequences are GTSNPN and SVGIG (reference sequence). CDR3 size: 12 residues.

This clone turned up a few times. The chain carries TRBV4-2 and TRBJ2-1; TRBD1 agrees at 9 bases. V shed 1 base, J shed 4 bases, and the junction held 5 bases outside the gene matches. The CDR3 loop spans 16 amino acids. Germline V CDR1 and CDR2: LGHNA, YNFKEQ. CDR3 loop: CASSQGDRVEYNEQFF. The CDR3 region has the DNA TGTGCCAGCAGCCAAGGGGACAGGGTGGAATACAATGAGCAGTTCTTC.

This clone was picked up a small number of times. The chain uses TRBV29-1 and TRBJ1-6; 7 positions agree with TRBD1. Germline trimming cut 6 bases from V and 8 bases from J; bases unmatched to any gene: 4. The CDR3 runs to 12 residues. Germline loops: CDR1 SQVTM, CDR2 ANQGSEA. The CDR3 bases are TGCAGCGTACAGACAGGGTATTCACCCCTCCACTTT. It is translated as CSVQTGYSPLHF. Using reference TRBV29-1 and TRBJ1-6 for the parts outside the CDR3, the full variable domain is SAVISQKPSRDICQRGTSLTIQCQVDSQVTMMFWYRQQPGQSLTLIATANQGSEATYESGFVIDKFPISRPNLTFSTLTVSNMSPEDSSIYLCSVQTGYSPLHFGNGTRLTVT.

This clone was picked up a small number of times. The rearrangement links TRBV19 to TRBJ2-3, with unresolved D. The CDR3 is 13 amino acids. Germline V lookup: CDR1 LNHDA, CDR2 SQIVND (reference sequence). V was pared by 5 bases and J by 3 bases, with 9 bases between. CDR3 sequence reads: CASSPDKTDTQYF. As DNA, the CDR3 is TGTGCCAGTAGTCCTGACAAAACAGATACGCAGTATTTT. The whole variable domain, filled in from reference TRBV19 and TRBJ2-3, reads DGGITQSPKYLFRKEGQNVTLSCEQNLNHDAMYWYRQDPGQGLRLIYYSQIVNDFQKGDIAEGYSVSREKKESFPLTVTSAQKNPTAFYLCASSPDKTDTQYFGPGTRLTVL.

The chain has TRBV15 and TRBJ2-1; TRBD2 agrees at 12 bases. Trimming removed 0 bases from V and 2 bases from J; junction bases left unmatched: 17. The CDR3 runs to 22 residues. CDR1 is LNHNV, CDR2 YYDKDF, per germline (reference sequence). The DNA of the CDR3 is TGTGCCACCAGCAGAGATCGGCCGACTAGCGGGGGAGATCCAACCGCCTACAATGAGCAGTTCTTC. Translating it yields CATSRDRPTSGGDPTAYNEQFF.

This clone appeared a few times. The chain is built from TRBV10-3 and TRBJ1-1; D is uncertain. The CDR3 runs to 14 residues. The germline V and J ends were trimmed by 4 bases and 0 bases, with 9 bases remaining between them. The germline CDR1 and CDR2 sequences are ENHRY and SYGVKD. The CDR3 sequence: CAISGQELNTEAFF. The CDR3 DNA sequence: TGTGCCATCAGTGGCCAGGAATTGAACACTGAAGCTTTCTTT.

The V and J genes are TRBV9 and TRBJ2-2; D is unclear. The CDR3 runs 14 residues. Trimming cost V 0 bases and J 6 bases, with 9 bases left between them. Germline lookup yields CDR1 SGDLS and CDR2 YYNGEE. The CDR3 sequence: CASSVGNQAGELFF. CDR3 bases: TGTGCCAGCAGCGTAGGCAACCAGGCCGGGGAGCTGTTTTTT. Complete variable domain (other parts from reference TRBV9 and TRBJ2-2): DSGVTQTPKHLITATGQRVTLRCSPRSGDLSVYWYQQSLDQGLQFLIQYYNGEERAKGNILERFSAQQFPDLHSELNLSSLELGDSALYFCASSVGNQAGELFFGEGSRLTVL.

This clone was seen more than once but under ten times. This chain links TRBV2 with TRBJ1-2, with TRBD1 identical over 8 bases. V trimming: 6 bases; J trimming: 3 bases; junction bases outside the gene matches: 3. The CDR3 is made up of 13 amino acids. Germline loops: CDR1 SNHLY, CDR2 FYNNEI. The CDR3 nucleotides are TGTGCCAGCAGGGACAGGGAGGACTATGGCTACACCTTC. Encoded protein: CASRDREDYGYTF. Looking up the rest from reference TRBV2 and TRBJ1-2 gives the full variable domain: EPEVTQTPSHQVTQMGQEVILRCVPISNHLYFYWYRQILGQKVEFLVSFYNNEISEKSEIFDDQFSVERPDGSNFTLKIRSTKLEDSAMYFCASRDREDYGYTFGSGTRLTVV.

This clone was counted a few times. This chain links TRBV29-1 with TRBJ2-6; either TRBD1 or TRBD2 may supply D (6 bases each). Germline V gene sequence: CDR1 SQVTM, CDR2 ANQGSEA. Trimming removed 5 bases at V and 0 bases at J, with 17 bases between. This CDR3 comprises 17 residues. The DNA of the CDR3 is TGCAGCGTTCTCACTGGAGGGGGAAACTCTGGGGCCAACGTCCTGACTTTC. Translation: CSVLTGGGNSGANVLTF.

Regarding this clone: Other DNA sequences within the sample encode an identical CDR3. The CDR3 nucleotides read TGCAGCGTCTCCCTCTCTGGAAACACCATATATTTT. This translates into CSVSLSGNTIYF. The J gene is TRBJ1-3, the V gene TRBV29-1; D call uncertain. Germline V gene data show CDR1 as SQVTM and CDR2 as ANQGSEA. The CDR3 contains 12 residues. With 6 bases removed from V and 0 bases from J, the gap between germline ends came to 6 bases.

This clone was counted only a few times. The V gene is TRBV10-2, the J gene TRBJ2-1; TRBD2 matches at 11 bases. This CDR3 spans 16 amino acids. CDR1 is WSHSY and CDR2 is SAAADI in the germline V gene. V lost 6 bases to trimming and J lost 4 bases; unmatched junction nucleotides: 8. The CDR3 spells CASRTLSGGAYNEQFF. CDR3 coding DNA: TGCGCCAGCAGGACCCTTAGCGGGGGGGCTTACAATGAGCAGTTCTTC.

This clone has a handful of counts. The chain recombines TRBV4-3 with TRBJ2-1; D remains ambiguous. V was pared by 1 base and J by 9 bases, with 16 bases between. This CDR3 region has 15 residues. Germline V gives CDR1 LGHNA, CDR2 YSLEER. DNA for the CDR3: TGCGCCAGCAGCCAAGTGCTCCCCTCCCGGGTTGAGCAGTTCTTC. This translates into CASSQVLPSRVEQFF.

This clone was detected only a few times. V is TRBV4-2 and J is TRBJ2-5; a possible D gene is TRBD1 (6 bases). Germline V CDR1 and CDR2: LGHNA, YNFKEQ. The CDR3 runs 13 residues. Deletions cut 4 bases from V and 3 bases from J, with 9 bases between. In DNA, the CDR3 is TGTGCCAGCAGCCCGGACAGTAAAGAGACCCAGTACTTC. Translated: CASSPDSKETQYF.

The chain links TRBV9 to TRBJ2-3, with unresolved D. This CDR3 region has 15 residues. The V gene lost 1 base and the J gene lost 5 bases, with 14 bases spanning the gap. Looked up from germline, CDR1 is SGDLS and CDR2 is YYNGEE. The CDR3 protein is CASSVSPGSGDTQYF. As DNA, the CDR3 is TGTGCCAGCAGCGTAAGCCCAGGTTCCGGAGATACGCAGTATTTT.

In DNA form, the CDR3 reads TGTGCCATCAGCGAGGGACAGCCTAATTCACCCCTCCACTTT. It translates to CAISEGQPNSPLHF. The chain carries TRBV10-3 and TRBJ1-6; 7 bases line up with TRBD1. Losses at the gene ends were 6 bases for V and 6 bases for J; bases not matched to a gene: 5. The CDR3 has 14 residues. The germline gives CDR1 ENHRY, CDR2 SYGVKD.

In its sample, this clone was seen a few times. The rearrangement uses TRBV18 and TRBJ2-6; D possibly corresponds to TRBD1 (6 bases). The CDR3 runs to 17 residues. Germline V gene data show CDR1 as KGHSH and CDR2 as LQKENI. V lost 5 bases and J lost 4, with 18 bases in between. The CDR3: CASSEGQRGSGANVLTF. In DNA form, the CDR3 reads TGTGCCAGCTCAGAAGGACAGAGAGGGTCCGGGGCCAACGTCCTGACTTTC.

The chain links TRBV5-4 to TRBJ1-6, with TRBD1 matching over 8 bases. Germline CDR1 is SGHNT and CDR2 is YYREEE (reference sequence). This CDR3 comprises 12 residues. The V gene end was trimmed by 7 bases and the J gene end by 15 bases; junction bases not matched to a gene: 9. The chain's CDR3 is CASGQGGKILHF. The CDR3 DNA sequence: TGTGCCAGCGGACAGGGTGGAAAAATCCTCCACTTT. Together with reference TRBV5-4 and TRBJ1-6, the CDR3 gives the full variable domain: ETGVTQSPTHLIKTRGQQVTLRCSSQSGHNTVSWYQQALGQGPQFIFQYYREEENGRGNFPPRFSGLQFPNYSSELNVNALELDDSALYLCASGQGGKILHFGNGTRLTVT.

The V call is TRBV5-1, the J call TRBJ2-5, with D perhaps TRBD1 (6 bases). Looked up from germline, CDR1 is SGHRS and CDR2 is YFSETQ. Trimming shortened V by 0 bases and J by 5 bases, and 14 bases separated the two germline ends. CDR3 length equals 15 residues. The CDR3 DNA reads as TGCGCCAGCAGCTTGGTACAGGGTCCCAGGGAGACCCAGTACTTC. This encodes CASSLVQGPRETQYF.

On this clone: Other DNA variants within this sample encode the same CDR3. The CDR3 protein is CASSQEDGYNEQFF. DNA for the CDR3: TGCGCCAGCAGCCAAGAGGACGGTTACAATGAGCAGTTCTTC. The chain combines TRBV4-3 with TRBJ2-1; no definite D call. CDR3 size: 14 residues. Trimming shortened V by 0 bases and J by 4 bases, and 7 bases separated the two germline ends. Germline CDR1 reads LGHNA; CDR2 reads YSLEER.

Here the CDR3 DNA reads TGTGCCAGCAAACAAGGCCTTTTATTAGATACGCAGTATTTT. Amino acids: CASKQGLLLDTQYF. V and J are TRBV6-5 and TRBJ2-3; D remains ambiguous. Germline CDR1 and CDR2: MNHEY and SVGAGI. The CDR3 is 14 residues long. V lost 7 bases and J 5 bases, leaving 16 bases between the germline ends.

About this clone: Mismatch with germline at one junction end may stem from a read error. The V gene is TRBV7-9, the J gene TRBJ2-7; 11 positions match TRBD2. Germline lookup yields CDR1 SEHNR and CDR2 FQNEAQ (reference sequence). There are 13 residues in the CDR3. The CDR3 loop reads CASSLEGATSGEF. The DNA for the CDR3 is TGTGCCAGCAGCTTAGAAGGTGCGACTAGCGGGGAGTTC.

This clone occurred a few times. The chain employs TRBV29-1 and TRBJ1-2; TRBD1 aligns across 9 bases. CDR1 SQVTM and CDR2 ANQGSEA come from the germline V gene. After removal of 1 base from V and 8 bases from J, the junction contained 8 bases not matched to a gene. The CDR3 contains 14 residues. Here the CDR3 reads CSVEVSGTGFGYTF. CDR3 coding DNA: TGCAGCGTTGAAGTTTCCGGGACAGGGTTCGGCTACACCTTC.

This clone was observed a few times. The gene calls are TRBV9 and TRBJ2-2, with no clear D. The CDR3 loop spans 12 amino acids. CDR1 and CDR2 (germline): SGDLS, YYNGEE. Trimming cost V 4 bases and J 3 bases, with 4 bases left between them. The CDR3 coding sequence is TGTGCCAGCAGCCGAGACACCGGGGAGCTGTTTTTT. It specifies CASSRDTGELFF.

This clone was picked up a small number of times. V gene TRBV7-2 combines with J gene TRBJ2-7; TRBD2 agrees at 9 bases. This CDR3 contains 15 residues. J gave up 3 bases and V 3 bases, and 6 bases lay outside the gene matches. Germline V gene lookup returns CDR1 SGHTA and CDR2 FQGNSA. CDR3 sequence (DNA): TGTGCCAGCAGCTTTAGCGGGGGAACTTACTACGAGCAGTACTTC. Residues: CASSFSGGTYYEQYF.